In its sample, the clone carrying this T cell receptor beta chain was seen many times. Amplified TCR beta CDR3 regions came from RNA transcripts. An initial round of RT-PCR targeting the TCR CDR3 relied on the HTBI primer set. MiXCR was run by TCRdb on the multiplex PCR reads, yielding one entry per CDR3 protein. The sample carries 150,000 to 200,000 distinct CDR3 sequences, about 9.4% recorded once. Germline lookup yields CDR1 KGHSH and CDR2 LQKENI. The CDR3 length is 14 residues. J lost 6 bases, V lost 5 bases, and 4 bases had no gene match. This entry is derived from a study of T cells in Graves' hyperthyroidism and ophthalmopathy. About the study: Before treatment of any kind, peripheral blood was taken at initial diagnosis.

The specimen was blood. The chain couples TRBV18 to TRBJ1-5; 10 positions match TRBD1. The sequence came from a woman aged 18-29 years with Graves' hyperthyroidism that later progressed to Graves' ophthalmopathy. CDR3 in amino acids: CASSRQGASQPQHF. CDR3 in DNA: TGTGCCAGCTCAAGACAGGGGGCTAGTCAGCCCCAGCATTTT.